A selection of T cell receptor beta chains follows, all from one sample in a study of OX40 agonist ivuxolimab in advanced cancers. TCRdb's table, derived via immunoSEQ multiplex PCR, lists solely in-frame clones and lacks some. The repertoire holds approximately 70,000 clones, with 88% as singletons. The source was CD4+ or CD8+ T cells sorted from blood, collected in a trial of the OX40 agonist ivuxolimab. The receptors stem from an adult with an advanced solid tumor such as melanoma, head and neck, liver or kidney cancer. Both conserved end residues are part of each CDR3. D genes are given only for firm matches. Size tells how often a clone was seen (once, few, many) or the class of an expanded clone, and some rows leave it out.

D: NA; size: NA; J: TRBJ1-1; V: TRBV7-9; CDR3: CASSLRGDTEAFF; DNA: TGTGCCAGCAGCTTAAGGGGGGACACTGAAGCTTTCTTT
D: TRBD2; size: NA; J: TRBJ2-3; V: TRBV19; CDR3: CASSIVTSGGADTQYF; DNA: TGTGCCAGTAGTATAGTCACCAGCGGGGGGGCAGATACGCAGTATTTT
D: NA; size: NA; J: TRBJ2-3; V: TRBV7-8; CDR3: CASSFSLFTDTQYF; DNA: TGTGCCAGCAGCTTCTCGCTGTTCACAGATACGCAGTATTTT
D: NA; size: NA; J: TRBJ2-3; V: TRBV19; CDR3: CASSPGPFTTDTQYF; DNA: TGTGCCAGTAGCCCGGGCCCGTTTACCACAGATACGCAGTATTTT
D: NA; size: NA; J: TRBJ2-7; V: TRBV27; CDR3: CASSFSAPQGSYEQYF; DNA: TGTGCCAGCAGTTTTTCGGCCCCCCAGGGCTCCTACGAGCAGTACTTC
D: NA; size: NA; J: TRBJ2-1; V: TRBV11-2; CDR3: CASSLLNNEQFF; DNA: TGTGCCAGCAGCTTACTAAACAATGAGCAGTTCTTC
D: NA; size: NA; J: TRBJ2-3; V: TRBV10-3; CDR3: CAIRLEPSTDTQYF; DNA: TGTGCCATCAGACTTGAACCTAGCACAGATACGCAGTATTTT
D: TRBD2; size: NA; J: TRBJ2-3; V: TRBV4-2; CDR3: CASSPGLAGGRTDTQYF; DNA: TGTGCCAGCAGCCCGGGACTAGCGGGGGGGCGCACAGATACGCAGTATTTT
D: TRBD1; size: NA; J: TRBJ2-7; V: TRBV2; CDR3: CASSPGQGLGEQYF; DNA: TGTGCCAGCAGCCCGGGACAGGGTCTCGGCGAGCAGTACTTC
D: TRBD2; size: NA; J: TRBJ2-3; V: TRBV2; CDR3: CASSGTSGSKTDTQYF; DNA: TGTGCCAGCAGTGGGACTAGCGGGAGTAAGACAGATACGCAGTATTTT
D: NA; size: NA; J: TRBJ2-3; V: TRBV5-4; CDR3: CASSLTGSTDTQYF; DNA: TGTGCCAGCAGCTTGACAGGGAGCACAGATACGCAGTATTTT
D: TRBD1; size: NA; J: TRBJ1-3; V: TRBV28; CDR3: CASRGGTGGISGNTIYF; DNA: TGTGCCAGCAGGGGGGGAACAGGGGGTATCTCTGGAAACACCATATATTTT
D: NA; size: NA; J: TRBJ2-3; V: TRBV19; CDR3: CASGRYWSSSTDTQYF; DNA: TGTGCCAGTGGCCGGTATTGGAGTTCTAGCACAGATACGCAGTATTTT
D: NA; size: NA; J: TRBJ2-5; V: TRBV6-5; CDR3: CASSLGSGEETQYF; DNA: TGTGCCAGCAGTCTTGGGTCGGGGGAAGAGACCCAGTACTTC
D: NA; size: NA; J: TRBJ2-3; V: TRBV6-1; CDR3: CASSEAGTEPTDTQYF; DNA: TGTGCCAGCAGTGAAGCCGGGACTGAACCCACAGATACGCAGTATTTT
D: TRBD1; size: NA; J: TRBJ1-1; V: TRBV10-3; CDR3: CAISVGQGTEAFF; DNA: TGTGCCATCAGTGTAGGACAGGGAACTGAAGCTTTCTTT
D: TRBD1; size: few; J: TRBJ2-2; V: TRBV5-4; CDR3: CASSRTGGAVGELFF; DNA: TGTGCCAGCAGCAGGACAGGGGGCGCGGTCGGGGAGCTGTTTTTT
D: TRBD1; size: NA; J: TRBJ2-1; V: TRBV5-4; CDR3: CASSAGQGANYNEQFF; DNA: TGTGCCAGCAGCGCGGGACAGGGGGCTAACTACAATGAGCAGTTCTTC
D: NA; size: NA; J: TRBJ2-3; V: TRBV5-6; CDR3: CASSFNFGGSTDTQYF; DNA: TGTGCCAGCAGCTTCAATTTTGGGGGCTCCACCGATACGCAGTATTTT
D: NA; size: NA; J: TRBJ2-7; V: TRBV18; CDR3: CASSPPQGSRDEQYF; DNA: TGTGCCAGCTCACCACCCCAGGGCTCGAGGGACGAGCAGTACTTC
D: NA; size: NA; J: TRBJ2-3; V: TRBV10-3; CDR3: CAISESPGGRTDTQYF; DNA: TGTGCCATCAGTGAGTCCCCGGGGGGCCGCACAGATACGCAGTATTTT
D: TRBD1; size: NA; J: TRBJ2-5; V: TRBV4-1; CDR3: CASSQLPHRTGTETQYF; DNA: TGCGCCAGCAGCCAACTTCCGCACCGGACAGGGACGGAGACCCAGTACTTC
D: NA; size: NA; J: TRBJ1-2; V: TRBV28; CDR3: CASSLPGVDYGYTF; DNA: TGTGCCAGCAGTTTACCAGGGGTGGACTATGGCTACACCTTC
D: NA; size: NA; J: TRBJ2-3; V: TRBV12-5; CDR3: CASGSGGPTDTQYF; DNA: TGTGCTAGTGGGTCCGGGGGGCCAACAGATACGCAGTATTTT